This TCR beta chain derives from a study of Graves' ophthalmopathy and Graves' hyperthyroidism. Amplification from RNA transcripts yielded the TCR beta CDR3 regions. An initial RT-PCR round employing HTBI primers preceded a second-round multiplex PCR. TCRdb itself ran the multiplex PCR reads through MiXCR, one entry per CDR3 protein. Altogether roughly 400,000 distinct CDR3 sequences are present, over 15% being singletons, with the ten largest covering around 6.6%. V trimming: 4 bases; J trimming: 0 bases; junction bases outside the gene matches: 19. Germline V lookup: CDR1 MRHNA, CDR2 SNTAGT. This CDR3 is 20 amino acids long. Participants with hyperthyroidism, aged 18 to 65, were newly diagnosed with under 2 months' duration. The evidence that diagnosis relied on was clinical symptoms, serum thyroxine, TRAb, thyroid ultrasound and orbital computed tomography. The authors isolated PBMCs from around 10 ml of fresh peripheral blood.

Study conclusions and caveats: Built on 13 signatures, a model told ophthalmopathy apart from stable hyperthyroidism with over 85% sensitivity and roughly 81% specificity.

Ten or more counts support this clonotype. Its antigen is unidentified. The source of this sequence is a young woman with stable Graves' hyperthyroidism. The sequencing input was peripheral blood. The chain recombines TRBV6-4 with TRBJ1-1; 8 nucleotides agree with TRBD1. The CDR3 here is CASSARDRPRWGLMNTEAFF. CDR3 nucleotides: TGTGCCAGCAGTGCCCGGGACAGGCCTCGGTGGGGCCTCATGAACACTGAAGCTTTCTTT.